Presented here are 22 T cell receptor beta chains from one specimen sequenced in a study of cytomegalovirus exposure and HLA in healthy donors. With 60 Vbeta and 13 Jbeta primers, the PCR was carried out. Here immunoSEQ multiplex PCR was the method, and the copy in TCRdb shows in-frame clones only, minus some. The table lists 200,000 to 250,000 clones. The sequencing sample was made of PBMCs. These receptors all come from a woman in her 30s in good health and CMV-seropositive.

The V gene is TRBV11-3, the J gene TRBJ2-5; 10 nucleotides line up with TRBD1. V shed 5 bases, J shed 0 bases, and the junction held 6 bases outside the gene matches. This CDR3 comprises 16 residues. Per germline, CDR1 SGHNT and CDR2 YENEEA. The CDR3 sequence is CASSRGTGAYQETQYF. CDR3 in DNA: TGTGCCAGCAGCCGGGGGACAGGGGCGTACCAAGAGACCCAGTACTTC.

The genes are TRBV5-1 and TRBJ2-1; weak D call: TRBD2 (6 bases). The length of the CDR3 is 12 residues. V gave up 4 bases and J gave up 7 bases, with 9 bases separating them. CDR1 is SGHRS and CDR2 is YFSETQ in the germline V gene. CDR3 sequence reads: CASSLTSNEQFF. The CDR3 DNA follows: TGCGCCAGCAGCCTGACTAGTAATGAGCAGTTCTTC. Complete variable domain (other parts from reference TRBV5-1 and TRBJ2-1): KAGVTQTPRYLIKTRGQQVTLSCSPISGHRSVSWYQQTPGQGLQFLFEYFSETQRNKGNFPGRFSGRQFSNSRSEMNVSTLELGDSALYLCASSLTSNEQFFGPGTRLTVL.

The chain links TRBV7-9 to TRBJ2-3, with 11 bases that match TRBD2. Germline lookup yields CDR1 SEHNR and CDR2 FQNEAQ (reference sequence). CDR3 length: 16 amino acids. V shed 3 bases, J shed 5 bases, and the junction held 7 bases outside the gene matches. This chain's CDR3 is CASSLHIGLAGDTQYF. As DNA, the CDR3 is TGTGCCAGCAGCTTGCACATTGGACTAGCGGGAGATACGCAGTATTTT.

The CDR3 region has the DNA TGTGCCAGCAGCTTCGGGGGGGCCCACGAGCAGTACTTC. This codes for CASSFGGAHEQYF. The chain couples TRBV7-2 to TRBJ2-7, with 8 bases matching TRBD2. The CDR3 runs 13 residues. J gave up 5 bases and V 3 bases, and 3 bases lay outside the gene matches. Germline lookup yields CDR1 SGHTA and CDR2 FQGNSA.

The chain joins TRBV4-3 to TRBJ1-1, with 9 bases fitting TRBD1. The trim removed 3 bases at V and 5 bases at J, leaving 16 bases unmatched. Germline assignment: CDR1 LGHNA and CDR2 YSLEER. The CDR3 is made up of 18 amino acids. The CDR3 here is CASSHLPRDRVKRTEAFF. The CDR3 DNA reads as TGCGCCAGCAGCCACCTTCCCAGGGACAGGGTAAAACGAACTGAAGCTTTCTTT.

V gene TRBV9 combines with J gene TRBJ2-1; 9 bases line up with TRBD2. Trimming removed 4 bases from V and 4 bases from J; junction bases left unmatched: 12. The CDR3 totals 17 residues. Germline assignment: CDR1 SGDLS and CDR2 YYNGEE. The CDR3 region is CASSPFGGTSGYNEQFF. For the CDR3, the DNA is TGTGCCAGCAGCCCCTTTGGGGGAACTAGCGGGTACAATGAGCAGTTCTTC. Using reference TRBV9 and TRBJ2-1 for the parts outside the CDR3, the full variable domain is DSGVTQTPKHLITATGQRVTLRCSPRSGDLSVYWYQQSLDQGLQFLIQYYNGEERAKGNILERFSAQQFPDLHSELNLSSLELGDSALYFCASSPFGGTSGYNEQFFGPGTRLTVL.

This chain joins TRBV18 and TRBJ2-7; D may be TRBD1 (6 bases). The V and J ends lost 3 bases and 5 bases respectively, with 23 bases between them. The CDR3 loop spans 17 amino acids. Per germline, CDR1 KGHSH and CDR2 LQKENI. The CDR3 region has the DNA TGTGCCAGCTCACCCAGGTTCGGGCAGGGGCGTCTCGACGAGCAGTACTTC. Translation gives CASSPRFGQGRLDEQYF.

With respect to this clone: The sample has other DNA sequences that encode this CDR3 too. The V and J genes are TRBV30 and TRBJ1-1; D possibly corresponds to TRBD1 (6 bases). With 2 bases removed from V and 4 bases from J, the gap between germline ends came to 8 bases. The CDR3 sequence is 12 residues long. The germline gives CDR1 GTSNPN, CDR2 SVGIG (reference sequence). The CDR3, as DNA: TGTGCCTGGAGTACAGGGATCACTGAAGCTTTCTTT. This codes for CAWSTGITEAFF.

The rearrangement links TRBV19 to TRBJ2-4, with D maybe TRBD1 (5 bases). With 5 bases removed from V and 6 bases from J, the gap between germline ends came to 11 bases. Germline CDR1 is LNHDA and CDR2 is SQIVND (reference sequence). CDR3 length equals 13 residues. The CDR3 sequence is CASSSRETNIQYF. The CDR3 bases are TGTGCCAGTAGTTCCAGGGAAACAAACATTCAGTACTTC. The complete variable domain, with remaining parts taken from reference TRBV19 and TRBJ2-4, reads DGGITQSPKYLFRKEGQNVTLSCEQNLNHDAMYWYRQDPGQGLRLIYYSQIVNDFQKGDIAEGYSVSREKKESFPLTVTSAQKNPTAFYLCASSSRETNIQYFGAGTRLSVL.

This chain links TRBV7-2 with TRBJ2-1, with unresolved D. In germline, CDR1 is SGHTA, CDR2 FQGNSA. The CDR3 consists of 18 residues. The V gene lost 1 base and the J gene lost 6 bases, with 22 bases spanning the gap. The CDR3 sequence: CASSLVLPNDEGVNEQFF. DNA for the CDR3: TGTGCCAGCAGCTTAGTTCTCCCCAACGATGAAGGAGTCAATGAGCAGTTCTTC.

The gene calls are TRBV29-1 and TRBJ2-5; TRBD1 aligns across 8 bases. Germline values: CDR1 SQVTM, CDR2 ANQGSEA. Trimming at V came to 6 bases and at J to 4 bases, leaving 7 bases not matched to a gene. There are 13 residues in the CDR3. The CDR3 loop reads CSVKRTGPETQYF. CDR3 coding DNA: TGCAGCGTCAAGAGGACAGGGCCAGAGACCCAGTACTTC.

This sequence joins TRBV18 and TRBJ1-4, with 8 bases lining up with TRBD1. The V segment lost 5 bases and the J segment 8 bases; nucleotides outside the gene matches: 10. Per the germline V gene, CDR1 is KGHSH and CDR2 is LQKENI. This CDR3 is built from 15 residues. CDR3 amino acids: CASSTRQGHGEKLFF. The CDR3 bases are TGTGCCAGCTCAACGCGACAGGGGCACGGGGAAAAACTGTTTTTT.

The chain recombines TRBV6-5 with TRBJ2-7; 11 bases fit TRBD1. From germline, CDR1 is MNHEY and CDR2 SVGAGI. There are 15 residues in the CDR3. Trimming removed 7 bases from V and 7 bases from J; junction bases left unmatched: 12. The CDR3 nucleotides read TGTGCCAGCACACCTCCAGGACAGGGGGCAGGTGAGCAGTACTTC. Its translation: CASTPPGQGAGEQYF.

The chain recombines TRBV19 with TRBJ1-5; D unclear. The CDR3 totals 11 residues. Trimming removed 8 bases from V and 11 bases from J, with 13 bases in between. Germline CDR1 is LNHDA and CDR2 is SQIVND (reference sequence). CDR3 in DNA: TGTGCCAGTTCTCCCGGGCGGGCCCAGCATTTT. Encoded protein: CASSPGRAQHF.

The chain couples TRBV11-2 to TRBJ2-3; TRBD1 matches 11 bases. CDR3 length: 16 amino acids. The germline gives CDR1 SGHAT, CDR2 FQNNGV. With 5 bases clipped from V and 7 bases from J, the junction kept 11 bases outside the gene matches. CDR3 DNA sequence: TGTGCCAGCAGCCCACACTCTGGACAGGGGGCGAATACGCAGTATTTT. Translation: CASSPHSGQGANTQYF.

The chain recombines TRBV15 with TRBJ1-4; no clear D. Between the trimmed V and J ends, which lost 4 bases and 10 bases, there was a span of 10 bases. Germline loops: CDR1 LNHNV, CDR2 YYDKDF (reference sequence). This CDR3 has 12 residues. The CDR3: CATSIKEGKLFF. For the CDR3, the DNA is TGTGCCACCAGCATTAAAGAGGGAAAACTGTTTTTT.

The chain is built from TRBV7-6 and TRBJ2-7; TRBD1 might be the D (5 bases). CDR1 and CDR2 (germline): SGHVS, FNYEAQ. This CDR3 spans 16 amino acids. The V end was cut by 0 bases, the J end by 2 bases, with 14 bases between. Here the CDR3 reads CASSLAGPGKTYEQYF. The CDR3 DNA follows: TGTGCCAGCAGCTTAGCAGGGCCAGGGAAAACCTACGAGCAGTACTTC.

The CDR3 sequence: CASSLVRLAGTYEQYF. As DNA, the CDR3 is TGTGCCAGCAGCTTAGTAAGACTAGCGGGAACCTACGAGCAGTACTTC. The chain links TRBV7-9 to TRBJ2-7; 11 bases are shared with TRBD2. The CDR3 runs 16 residues. V lost 1 base to trimming and J lost 2 bases; unmatched junction nucleotides: 4. Looked up from germline, CDR1 is SEHNR and CDR2 is FQNEAQ (reference sequence).

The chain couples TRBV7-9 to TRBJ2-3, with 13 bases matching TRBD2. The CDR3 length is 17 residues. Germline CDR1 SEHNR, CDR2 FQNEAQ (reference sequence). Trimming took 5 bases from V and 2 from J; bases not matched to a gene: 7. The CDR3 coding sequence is TGTGCCAGCAGCCGAGGGACTAGCGGGATCAACACAGATACGCAGTATTTT. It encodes CASSRGTSGINTDTQYF.

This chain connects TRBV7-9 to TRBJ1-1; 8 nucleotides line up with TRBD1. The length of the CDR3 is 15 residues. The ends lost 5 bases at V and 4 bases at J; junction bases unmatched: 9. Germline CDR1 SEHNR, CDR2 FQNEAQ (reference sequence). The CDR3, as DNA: TGTGCCAGCAGCCTCGGACAGGGACGGGGCACTGAAGCTTTCTTT. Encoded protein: CASSLGQGRGTEAFF.

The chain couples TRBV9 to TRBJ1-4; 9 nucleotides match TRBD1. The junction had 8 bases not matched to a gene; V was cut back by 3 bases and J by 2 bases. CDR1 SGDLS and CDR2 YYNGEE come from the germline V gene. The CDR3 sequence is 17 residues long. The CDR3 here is CASSAGTGGSTNEKLFF. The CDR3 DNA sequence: TGTGCCAGCAGCGCCGGTACAGGGGGCAGCACTAATGAAAAACTGTTTTTT.

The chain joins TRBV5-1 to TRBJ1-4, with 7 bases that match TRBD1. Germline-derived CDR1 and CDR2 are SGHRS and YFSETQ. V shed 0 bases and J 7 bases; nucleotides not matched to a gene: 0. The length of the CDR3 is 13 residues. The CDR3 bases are TGCGCCAGCAGCTTGGGACAGGGTGAAAAACTGTTTTTT. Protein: CASSLGQGEKLFF.